A selection of T cell receptor beta chains follows, all from one sample in a study of shared clonotypes between healthy human individuals. Profiling relied on immunoSEQ multiplex PCR, and the TCRdb table lists in-frame clones only, not all of them. Among hundreds of thousands of clones listed, more than 85% were seen once. Source material: naive CD8+ T cells sorted from blood. The receptors stem from a man aged 25-45 years in good health. The CDR3 runs from the conserved cysteine through the conserved F or W. The order of the fields is V gene, clone size, D gene, J gene, CDR3 protein, CDR3 DNA. A D gene is named only where the DNA matches it firmly. Clone size appears in some rows only: once, few, many, or a class for an expanded clone.

>TRBV5-1|NA|TRBD1|TRBJ2-1
CASSSYGTGYNEQFF
TGCGCCAGCAGCTCTTACGGGACAGGATACAATGAGCAGTTCTTC
>TRBV6-1|NA|NA|TRBJ2-2
CASSDDRLNTGELFF
TGTGCCAGCAGCGACGACAGGCTTAACACCGGGGAGCTGTTTTTT
>TRBV7-2|NA|NA|TRBJ2-3
CASSPQEGVRTDTQYF
TGTGCCAGCAGCCCCCAAGAGGGAGTTAGGACAGATACGCAGTATTTT
>TRBV9|NA|NA|TRBJ2-2
CASGPKGFQGERWTGELFF
TGTGCCAGCGGGCCTAAAGGGTTCCAGGGCGAACGGTGGACCGGGGAGCTGTTTTTT
>TRBV10-1|NA|NA|TRBJ2-7
CASSESSGSGAVQYF
TGCGCCAGCAGTGAGTCTTCGGGGTCTGGGGCTGTGCAGTACTTC
>TRBV28|once|NA|TRBJ1-1
CASTPSGVGTEAFF
TGTGCCAGCACCCCCTCCGGTGTTGGGACTGAAGCTTTCTTT
>TRBV6-5|NA|NA|TRBJ1-2
CASSPVTGTSYGYTF
TGTGCCAGCAGTCCGGTTACCGGGACATCCTATGGCTACACCTTC
>TRBV9|NA|TRBD2|TRBJ2-3
CASSAEVGVAGVDTQYF
TGTGCCAGCAGCGCCGAGGTCGGAGTAGCGGGAGTGGATACGCAGTATTTT
>TRBV10-3|few|NA|TRBJ2-4
CAISADSNVAKNIQYF
TGTGCCATCAGTGCAGACAGCAACGTAGCCAAAAACATTCAGTACTTC
>TRBV28|NA|TRBD2|TRBJ2-7
CASSLEILAGDPFYEQYF
TGTGCCAGCAGTCTAGAAATATTAGCGGGAGATCCTTTTTACGAGCAGTACTTC
>TRBV7-9|NA|NA|TRBJ2-7
CASSLPSRLGSYEQYF
TGTGCCAGCAGCCTACCCTCCAGACTGGGCTCCTACGAGCAGTACTTC
>TRBV2|NA|NA|TRBJ2-1
CASIPTGDEQFF
TGTGCCAGCATTCCGACCGGGGATGAGCAGTTCTTC
>TRBV2|NA|TRBD1|TRBJ1-4
CASSQTGSSANEKLFF
TGTGCCAGCAGCCAGACAGGGAGTTCCGCTAATGAAAAACTGTTTTTT
>TRBV6-1|NA|NA|TRBJ2-7
CASSELGHAIYEQYF
TGTGCCAGCAGTGAATTAGGACACGCCATCTACGAGCAGTACTTC
>TRBV5-1|NA|NA|TRBJ2-5
CASSLETQIEETQYF
TGCGCCAGCAGCTTGGAGACCCAAATCGAAGAGACCCAGTACTTC
>TRBV19|NA|NA|TRBJ2-1
CASSLILSNEQFF
TGTGCCAGTAGTTTAATCCTTTCCAATGAGCAGTTCTTC
>TRBV5-5|NA|TRBD1|TRBJ2-2
CASSPSDRTGELFF
TGTGCCAGCAGCCCGTCGGACAGGACCGGGGAGCTGTTTTTT
>TRBV2|NA|TRBD2|TRBJ2-7
CASSEMSSGSDEQYF
TGTGCCAGCAGTGAAATGTCTAGCGGGAGTGACGAGCAGTACTTC
>TRBV10-1|NA|NA|TRBJ1-5
CASRGRWFDQPQHF
TGCGCCAGCAGGGGGCGATGGTTTGATCAGCCCCAGCATTTT
>TRBV27|NA|NA|TRBJ2-2
CASSLSGQGGTGELFF
TGTGCCAGCAGTTTATCGGGGCAGGGGGGAACCGGGGAGCTGTTTTTT
>TRBV7-9|NA|NA|TRBJ2-1
CASSLARTSYNEQFF
TGTGCCAGCAGCTTAGCAAGGACGTCGTACAATGAGCAGTTCTTC
>TRBV19|NA|NA|TRBJ1-1
CASSISSGSPEAFF
TGTGCCAGTAGTATTTCATCGGGGTCGCCTGAAGCTTTCTTT
>TRBV28|NA|NA|TRBJ1-5
CASSPSFEGSQPQHF
TGTGCCAGCAGCCCATCGTTTGAGGGTTCGCAGCCCCAGCATTTT
>TRBV6-1|NA|NA|TRBJ2-1
CASRDPAREQFF
TGTGCCAGCAGAGATCCCGCACGAGAGCAGTTCTTC
>TRBV5-1|NA|TRBD1|TRBJ2-7
CASSFDRVYEQYF
TGCGCCAGCAGCTTCGACAGGGTCTACGAGCAGTACTTC
>TRBV27|NA|TRBD1|TRBJ2-7
CATSTTGLSSYEQYF
TGTGCCACCTCAACGACAGGGTTGAGCTCCTACGAGCAGTACTTC
>TRBV18|once|TRBD1|TRBJ1-5
CASSPGQGRGGSNQPQHF
TGTGCCAGCTCACCAGGACAGGGTAGGGGCGGGAGCAATCAGCCCCAGCATTTT
>TRBV28|NA|NA|TRBJ2-7
CASTHSYEQYF
TGTGCCAGCACTCACTCCTACGAGCAGTACTTC
>TRBV28|NA|TRBD1|TRBJ2-5
CASSFYQGAMGETQYF
TGTGCCAGCAGTTTTTATCAGGGGGCTATGGGCGAGACCCAGTACTTC
>TRBV2|once|TRBD1|TRBJ2-5
CASREVPGQGIKETQYF
TGTGCCAGCAGGGAGGTACCGGGACAGGGGATCAAAGAGACCCAGTACTTC
>TRBV19|once|TRBD1|TRBJ2-5
CASRQGAKETQYF
TGTGCCAGTCGACAGGGGGCGAAAGAGACCCAGTACTTC
>TRBV29-1|NA|NA|TRBJ2-1
CSVSFSAYENEQFF
TGCAGCGTGAGCTTTTCAGCGTACGAAAATGAGCAGTTCTTC
>TRBV7-8|NA|NA|TRBJ2-1
CASSFRTTTGEQFF
TGTGCCAGCAGCTTTCGGACTACCACGGGTGAGCAGTTCTTC
>TRBV28|NA|NA|TRBJ2-3
CASSLGLTDTQYF
TGTGCCAGCAGTTTAGGGCTCACAGATACGCAGTATTTT
>TRBV7-6|NA|NA|TRBJ2-7
CASSQTGGGYEQYF
TGTGCCAGCAGCCAGACCGGTGGGGGCTACGAGCAGTACTTC
>TRBV18|NA|TRBD1|TRBJ1-4
CASSVTGGKLFF
TGTGCCAGCTCCGTGACAGGGGGAAAACTGTTTTTT
>TRBV27|NA|NA|TRBJ1-5
CASSLSIGGLSNQPQHF
TGTGCCAGCAGTTTATCGATTGGTGGGCTTAGCAATCAGCCCCAGCATTTT
>TRBV28|NA|TRBD2|TRBJ2-7
CASSRGASGPYEQYF
TGTGCCAGCAGCCGGGGCGCTAGCGGCCCCTACGAGCAGTACTTC
>TRBV5-1|NA|NA|TRBJ2-6
CASSLDGANVLTF
TGCGCCAGCAGCTTGGATGGGGCCAACGTCCTGACTTTC
>TRBV15|NA|NA|TRBJ2-5
CATSRPIKDPKGTQYF
TGTGCCACCAGCAGACCTATCAAGGATCCCAAAGGGACCCAGTACTTC
>TRBV9|NA|TRBD1|TRBJ2-1
CASSAGTGAYNEQFF
TGTGCCAGCAGCGCCGGGACAGGGGCCTACAATGAGCAGTTCTTC
>TRBV29-1|NA|NA|TRBJ2-3
CSVEWVGNPTDTQYF
TGCAGCGTTGAGTGGGTGGGCAACCCCACAGATACGCAGTATTTT
>TRBV28|NA|NA|TRBJ2-5
CASRIRGVWETQYF
TGTGCCAGCAGGATCAGAGGCGTTTGGGAGACCCAGTACTTC
>TRBV7-9|NA|NA|TRBJ2-7
CASSPKGGYEQYF
TGTGCCAGCAGCCCCAAGGGTGGTTACGAGCAGTACTTC
>TRBV7-2|NA|NA|TRBJ2-1
CASSLLVGGDNEQFF
TGTGCCAGCAGCTTATTGGTAGGGGGGGACAATGAGCAGTTCTTC
>TRBV5-1|NA|TRBD1|TRBJ1-1
CASSLVDRETEAFF
TGCGCCAGCAGCTTGGTCGACAGGGAGACTGAAGCTTTCTTT
>TRBV4-1|NA|TRBD1|TRBJ2-7
CASSHKLTGDYEQYF
TGCGCCAGCAGCCATAAACTGACAGGGGACTACGAGCAGTACTTC
>TRBV7-9|once|NA|TRBJ1-2
CASSIISNYGYTF
TGTGCCAGCAGCATCATATCTAACTATGGCTACACCTTC
>TRBV19|NA|TRBD2|TRBJ2-2
CASRILGLAETNTGELFF
TGTGCCAGTAGAATATTAGGACTAGCGGAAACGAACACCGGGGAGCTGTTTTTT
>TRBV4-3|NA|TRBD2|TRBJ2-1
CASSQVGTSVRNEQFF
TGCGCCAGCAGCCAAGTGGGGACTAGCGTCCGCAATGAGCAGTTCTTC
>TRBV6-1|NA|TRBD1|TRBJ1-2
CASSDQGVGGYTF
TGTGCCAGCAGTGACCAGGGGGTTGGCGGCTACACCTTC
>TRBV6-1|NA|TRBD2|TRBJ2-1
CASSERGNEQFF
TGTGCCAGCAGCGAGCGGGGCAATGAGCAGTTCTTC
>TRBV11-2|NA|NA|TRBJ2-2
CASSIRGGELFF
TGTGCCAGCAGCATCAGGGGCGGGGAGCTGTTTTTT
>TRBV30|NA|NA|TRBJ2-3
CAWSLSTDTQYF
TGTGCCTGGAGTTTATCGACAGATACGCAGTATTTT
>TRBV4-2|NA|NA|TRBJ2-1
CASSQASLVDEQFF
TGTGCCAGCAGCCAAGCGTCACTAGTCGATGAGCAGTTCTTC
>TRBV5-4|many|NA|TRBJ1-1
CASSGNSYTEAFF
TGTGCCAGCAGCGGTAATAGCTACACTGAAGCTTTCTTT
>TRBV4-2|NA|NA|TRBJ1-1
CASSQEVGVWTEAFF
TGTGCCAGCAGCCAAGAAGTGGGGGTTTGGACTGAAGCTTTCTTT
>TRBV29-1|NA|TRBD2|TRBJ2-7
CSVVGLAGNEQYF
TGCAGCGTTGTCGGTCTAGCGGGAAACGAGCAGTACTTC
>TRBV6-5|few|NA|TRBJ1-2
CGSRNYGYTF
TGTGGCAGCCGGAACTATGGCTACACCTTC
>TRBV14|NA|TRBD2|TRBJ2-1
CASSQEAGAYNEQFF
TGTGCCAGCAGCCAAGAGGCGGGAGCCTACAATGAGCAGTTCTTC